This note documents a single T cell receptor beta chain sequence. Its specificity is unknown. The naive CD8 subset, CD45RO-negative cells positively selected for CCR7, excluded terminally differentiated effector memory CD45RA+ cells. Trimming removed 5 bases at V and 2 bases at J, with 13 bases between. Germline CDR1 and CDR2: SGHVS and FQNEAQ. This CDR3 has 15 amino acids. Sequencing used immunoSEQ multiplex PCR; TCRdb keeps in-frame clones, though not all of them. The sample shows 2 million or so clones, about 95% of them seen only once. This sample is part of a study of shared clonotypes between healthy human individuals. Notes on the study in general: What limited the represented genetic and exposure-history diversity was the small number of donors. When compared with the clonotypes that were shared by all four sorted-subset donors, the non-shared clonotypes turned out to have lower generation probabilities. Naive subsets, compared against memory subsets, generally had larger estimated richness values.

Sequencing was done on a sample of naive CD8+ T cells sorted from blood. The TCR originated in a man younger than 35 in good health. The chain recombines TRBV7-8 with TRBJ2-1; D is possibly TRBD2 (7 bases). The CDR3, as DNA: TGTGCCAGCAGCCTCGCGGGGGCGCCCTACAATGAGCAGTTCTTC. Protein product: CASSLAGAPYNEQFF. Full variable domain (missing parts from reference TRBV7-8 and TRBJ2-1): GAGVSQSPRYKVAKRGQDVALRCDPISGHVSLFWYQQALGQGPEFLTYFQNEAQLDKSGLPSDRFFAERPEGSVSTLKIQRTQQEDSAVYLCASSLAGAPYNEQFFGPGTRLTVL.